The 6 T cell receptor beta chains in this list originate from one sample, sequenced in a study of high-grade serous ovarian cancer treatment subgroups. Using immunoSEQ multiplex PCR, the repertoire was profiled, and TCRdb retains in-frame clones only, with some absent. The table includes some 9,100 clones, about three quarters detected once. Tumor tissue was taken before any definitive surgery or chemotherapy was given. Input material: tumor tissue. All receptors derive from a human donor with high-grade serous ovarian cancer.

The rearrangement joins TRBV4-2 to TRBJ2-3; TRBD2 matches at 10 bases. CDR3 length equals 18 residues. The germline gives CDR1 LGHNA, CDR2 YNFKEQ. V shed 1 base and J 3 bases; nucleotides not matched to a gene: 10. CDR3 protein: CASSQAFASGSVTDTQYF. The CDR3 nucleotides read TGTGCCAGCAGCCAAGCGTTTGCTAGCGGGAGTGTTACAGATACGCAGTATTTT.

The V gene is TRBV10-3, the J gene TRBJ2-5; D tentatively fits TRBD1 or TRBD2 (5 bases each). Deletions cut 6 bases from V and 4 bases from J, with 12 bases between. The CDR3 loop spans 13 amino acids. CDR1 is ENHRY, CDR2 SYGVKD, per germline. DNA of the CDR3: TGTGCCATCAGGGGGACCCAGGGAGAGACCCAGTACTTC. Translation: CAIRGTQGETQYF.

The chain combines TRBV7-9 with TRBJ2-1, with TRBD2 matching 7 bases. The CDR3 is 15 residues long. Germline V gene lookup returns CDR1 SEHNR and CDR2 FQNEAQ (reference sequence). V shed 5 bases, J shed 9 bases, and the junction held 13 bases outside the gene matches. The CDR3 loop is CASSPSGTMGSEQFF. The CDR3, as DNA: TGTGCCAGCAGCCCCTCCGGGACTATGGGGTCTGAGCAGTTCTTC.

Comments on this clone: At one end, the junction sequence differs from germline, possibly due to a read error. The chain links TRBV25-1 to TRBJ2-7; TRBD1 or TRBD2 may be the D gene (6 bases each). Germline CDR1 reads MGHDK; CDR2 reads SYGVNS. CDR3 length: 11 amino acids. In DNA, the CDR3 is TGTGCCAGCAGTGGAGGGGGGTCTACAGACTTC. Translating it yields CASSGGGSTDF.

The rearrangement links TRBV28 to TRBJ1-2; no clear D. The V gene's germline CDR1 is MDHEN and CDR2 SYDVKM. There are 12 residues in the CDR3. V was shortened by 6 bases and J by 0 bases, with 5 bases between the two germline ends. DNA of the CDR3: TGTGCCAGCAGCAGAGCTAACTATGGCTACACCTTC. Translation gives CASSRANYGYTF.

V usage is TRBV7-2 and J usage is TRBJ2-5; D not certain. The J call may be in error: the DNA end matches TRBJ2-7 better. CDR3 length: 15 amino acids. The germline CDR1 and CDR2 sequences are SGHTA and FQGNSA. CDR3 DNA sequence: TGTGCCAGCAGCTTTGGGCGTGGTGCCACCTACGAGCAGTACTTC. Translating it yields CASSFGRGATYEQYF.